A single sample is the source of the 23 T cell receptor beta chains below, sequenced in a study of spatial heterogeneity in lung cancer. TCRdb redid the calling of the 5' RACE reads with MiXCR, one entry per CDR3 protein. Counted here are tens of thousands of distinct CDR3 sequences, around 15% occurring once; the ten biggest clones make up 50% to 70%. Regarding time point: sample taken at primary tumor resection. TCRs were sequenced from unsorted whole RNA of tumor, nontumor lung or PBMC. The sequencing used PBMCs, collected at surgery. The receptors shown here come from a male donor with early-stage non-small cell lung cancer.

This clonotype was seen at least ten times. The chain combines TRBV4-1 with TRBJ2-1; 11 bases are shared with TRBD1. CDR3 length: 15 residues. V dropped 3 bases and J dropped 4; count of bases not matched to a gene: 2. Germline-derived CDR1 and CDR2 are MGHRA and YSYEKL. The CDR3 reads CASSQGQGVYNEQFF. The CDR3 region has the DNA TGCGCCAGCAGCCAGGGACAGGGGGTATACAATGAGCAGTTCTTC.

This clonotype was counted at least ten times. The chain couples TRBV6-5 to TRBJ2-7, with D tentatively TRBD1 or TRBD2 (5 bases each). The ends were cut back, 6 bases at V and 2 bases at J, with 11 bases in the middle. The V gene's germline CDR1 is MNHEY and CDR2 SVGAGI. The CDR3 length is 13 residues. CDR3 DNA: TGTGCCAGCAGCCCACGGGGCCCCTACGAGCAGTACTTC. Translating it yields CASSPRGPYEQYF.

In its sample, this clonotype was seen many times. The chain recombines TRBV6-5 with TRBJ1-1; D not resolved. Germline CDR1 reads MNHEY; CDR2 reads SVGAGI. The ends were cut back, 0 bases at V and 8 bases at J, with 7 bases in the middle. The CDR3 extends over 12 amino acids. The CDR3 coding sequence is TGTGCCAGCAGTTACTCGGAATCCGAAGCTTTCTTT. Its translation: CASSYSESEAFF.

The chain combines TRBV12-3 or TRBV12-4 with TRBJ2-5; tentative D call: TRBD1 (7 bases). CDR3 size: 15 residues. V was shortened by 3 bases and J by 1 base, with 12 bases between the two germline ends. DNA for the CDR3: TGTGCCAGCAGTTTGTGGCAGGGGGGCCAAGAGACCCAGTACTTC. Protein product: CASSLWQGGQETQYF.

This clonotype was detected ten times or more. The CDR3, as DNA: TGTGCCAGCAGCCAAGATAAGGGGGGCGGCTATGGCTACACCTTC. Translation: CASSQDKGGGYGYTF. This rearrangement joins TRBV3-1 to TRBJ1-2, with D possibly TRBD1 on 6 matching bases. This CDR3 is 15 amino acids long. The germline CDR1 and CDR2 sequences are LGHDT and YNNKEL (reference sequence). Trimming stripped 0 bases from V and 4 bases from J, with 12 bases between.

This clonotype has more than one count but fewer than ten. This rearrangement joins TRBV5-1 to TRBJ2-3; D not certain. CDR1 SGHRS and CDR2 YFSETQ come from the germline V gene. The CDR3 is made up of 14 amino acids. The V end was cut by 4 bases, the J end by 5 bases, with 14 bases between. CDR3 loop: CASSTQHQGDTQYF. In DNA, the CDR3 is TGCGCCAGCAGCACCCAACATCAAGGAGATACGCAGTATTTT.

As regards this clonotype: A read error may explain this, as a much larger clone is one base away. The J gene is TRBJ2-3, the V gene TRBV29-1; a possible D gene is TRBD2 (6 bases). V gave up 6 bases and J gave up 3 bases, with 16 bases separating them. Germline V gene lookup returns CDR1 SQVTM and CDR2 ANQGSEA. The length of the CDR3 is 14 residues. This CDR3 is CSVEEGARTDTQYF. In nucleotides, the CDR3 is TGCAGCGTGGAGGAGGGAGCGCGGACAGATACGCAGTATTTT.

This clonotype was observed a handful of times. The chain combines TRBV7-2 with TRBJ2-1, with 11 bases identical to TRBD2. Trimming at V came to 3 bases and at J to 7 bases, leaving 5 bases not matched to a gene. Germline loops: CDR1 SGHTA, CDR2 FQGNSA. This CDR3 region has 15 residues. DNA for the CDR3: TGTGCCAGCAGCTTTCAACTAGCGGGAGAAAATGAGCAGTTCTTC. It codes for CASSFQLAGENEQFF. The entire variable domain, with the rest obtained from reference TRBV7-2 and TRBJ2-1, is as follows: GAGVSQSPSNKVTEKGKDVELRCDPISGHTALYWYRQSLGQGLEFLIYFQGNSAPDKSGLPSDRFSAERTGGSVSTLTIQRTQQEDSAVYLCASSFQLAGENEQFFGPGTRLTVL.

The chain recombines TRBV7-8 with TRBJ2-1; TRBD2 is a possible D gene (5 bases). The CDR3 totals 14 residues. The V end lost 1 base, the J end lost 10 bases, and 14 bases lay between the germline ends. Germline V lookup: CDR1 SGHVS, CDR2 FQNEAQ. The CDR3 nucleotides are TGTGCCAGCAGCTTAGGGGCGGGCCTAGGGGAGCAGTTCTTC. Residues: CASSLGAGLGEQFF.

The sample holds a few counts of this clonotype. The chain recombines TRBV25-1 with TRBJ1-1; TRBD1 aligns across 7 bases. Germline values: CDR1 MGHDK, CDR2 SYGVNS. V dropped 3 bases and J dropped 4; count of bases not matched to a gene: 2. This CDR3 contains 13 residues. The CDR3 loop reads CASSDRGGTEAFF. CDR3 bases: TGTGCCAGCAGTGACAGGGGGGGCACTGAAGCTTTCTTT.

There are a few counts of this clonotype. The chain employs TRBV5-4 and TRBJ1-2; D not resolved. CDR1 and CDR2 (germline): SGHNT, YYREEE (reference sequence). The CDR3 is 15 amino acids. V was clipped by 0 bases and J by 2 bases, with 11 bases between them. The CDR3 DNA reads TGTGCCAGCAGCTTGGTCCCAGGATCGAACTATGGCTACACCTTC. Its translation is CASSLVPGSNYGYTF.

Many counts were recorded for this clonotype. This sequence joins TRBV19 and TRBJ2-7, with 7 bases that match TRBD1. CDR3 length: 14 amino acids. From germline, CDR1 is LNHDA and CDR2 SQIVND (reference sequence). V trimming: 3 bases; J trimming: 9 bases; junction bases outside the gene matches: 11. CDR3: CASSIPDRHIGQYF. The CDR3 DNA reads TGTGCCAGTAGTATTCCGGACAGGCACATTGGGCAGTACTTC.

This clonotype was observed many times. The chain uses TRBV5-1 and TRBJ2-5, with a weak D call TRBD2 (6 bases). V was trimmed by 0 bases and J by 4 bases, leaving 13 bases between them. The CDR3 has 15 amino acids. Looked up from germline, CDR1 is SGHRS and CDR2 is YFSETQ. In DNA form, the CDR3 reads TGCGCCAGCAGCTTGGAACCTAGCGTCGCAGAGACCCAGTACTTC. Encoded protein: CASSLEPSVAETQYF.

Ten or more counts support this clonotype. The V and J genes are TRBV2 and TRBJ2-1; D remains unclear. The CDR3 length is 15 residues. The germline CDR1 and CDR2 sequences are SNHLY and FYNNEI. Trimming removed 4 bases at V and 4 bases at J, with 14 bases between. The DNA for the CDR3 is TGTGCCAGCAGTGTTTTAGGGTTAGCTTACAATGAGCAGTTCTTC. It specifies CASSVLGLAYNEQFF.

This clonotype was picked up a small number of times. The chain combines TRBV19 with TRBJ2-3; D is possibly TRBD2 (5 bases). The length of the CDR3 is 13 residues. Germline V gene lookup returns CDR1 LNHDA and CDR2 SQIVND (reference sequence). Trimming took off 5 bases at V and 5 bases at J, with 11 bases between the two ends. The CDR3 reads CASSRGAEDTQYF. As DNA, the CDR3 is TGTGCCAGTAGTCGGGGAGCCGAAGATACGCAGTATTTT.

This clonotype turned up a few times. The V call is TRBV24-1, the J call TRBJ2-1; D remains unclear. V was pared by 4 bases and J by 6 bases, with 9 bases between. CDR1 is KGHDR, CDR2 SFDVKD, per germline. There are 13 residues in the CDR3. The CDR3, as DNA: TGTGCCACCAGTGACACATGGAGCAATGAGCAGTTCTTC. Its protein product is CATSDTWSNEQFF.

The chain employs TRBV9 and TRBJ1-1, with D unresolved. The CDR3 consists of 14 residues. The germline V gene encodes CDR1 SGDLS and CDR2 YYNGEE. The ends were cut back, 0 bases at V and 1 base at J, with 7 bases in the middle. The chain's CDR3 is CASSVDPQNTEAFF. For the CDR3, the DNA is TGTGCCAGCAGCGTAGATCCTCAGAACACTGAAGCTTTCTTT.

This clonotype was found many times. V and J are TRBV10-3 and TRBJ2-2, with D unclear. The germline CDR1 and CDR2 sequences are ENHRY and SYGVKD. The CDR3 covers 13 residues. Trimming stripped 4 bases from V and 4 bases from J, with 7 bases between. The CDR3 coding sequence is TGTGCCATCAGTGCCCTAGTCACCGGGGAGCTGTTTTTT. Translated, it gives CAISALVTGELFF.

The table lists this clonotype with many counts. V gene TRBV12-3 or TRBV12-4 combines with J gene TRBJ2-1; D not certain. The ends were cut back, 6 bases at V and 7 bases at J, with 10 bases in the middle. The CDR3 contains 12 residues. CDR3 DNA sequence: TGTGCCAGCAGCCAATCGGCGAATGAGCAGTTCTTC. Its protein is CASSQSANEQFF.

This clonotype turned up a few times. This chain joins TRBV5-1 and TRBJ1-1, with 8 bases matching TRBD1. V gave up 4 bases and J gave up 4 bases; unmatched junction bases: 3. The length of the CDR3 is 13 residues. The germline CDR1 and CDR2 sequences are SGHRS and YFSETQ. CDR3 in amino acids: CASSADRATEAFF. The CDR3 region has the DNA TGCGCCAGCAGCGCGGACAGGGCCACTGAAGCTTTCTTT. Filled out from reference TRBV5-1 and TRBJ1-1, the complete variable domain reads KAGVTQTPRYLIKTRGQQVTLSCSPISGHRSVSWYQQTPGQGLQFLFEYFSETQRNKGNFPGRFSGRQFSNSRSEMNVSTLELGDSALYLCASSADRATEAFFGQGTRLTVV.

This clonotype showed up just a few times. The chain recombines TRBV9 with TRBJ1-1; unclear D gene. There are 13 residues in the CDR3. V lost 0 bases, J lost 1 base, and 4 bases lay in between. In germline, CDR1 is SGDLS, CDR2 YYNGEE. In DNA, the CDR3 is TGTGCCAGCAGCGTAGTGGCGAACACTGAAGCTTTCTTT. Translating it yields CASSVVANTEAFF.

The chain is built from TRBV2 and TRBJ2-7; D remains unclear. In germline, CDR1 is SNHLY, CDR2 FYNNEI. Trimming removed 6 bases at V and 1 base at J, with 10 bases between. This CDR3 contains 13 residues. The CDR3 region is CASSILQSYEQYF. DNA for the CDR3: TGTGCCAGCAGCATACTACAATCCTACGAGCAGTACTTC. The variable domain in full, with the rest retrieved from reference TRBV2 and TRBJ2-7, is EPEVTQTPSHQVTQMGQEVILRCVPISNHLYFYWYRQILGQKVEFLVSFYNNEISEKSEIFDDQFSVERPDGSNFTLKIRSTKLEDSAMYFCASSILQSYEQYFGPGTRLTVT.

This clonotype has only one observation. The rearrangement links TRBV7-9 to TRBJ2-1; D possibly corresponds to TRBD1 (6 bases). This CDR3 contains 14 residues. V gave up 1 base and J gave up 11 bases, with 15 bases separating them. Germline V gene sequence: CDR1 SEHNR, CDR2 FQNEAQ (reference sequence). CDR3 region: CASSLGVLQGKQFF. The CDR3 DNA sequence: TGTGCCAGCAGCTTAGGGGTTTTGCAGGGGAAGCAGTTCTTC.